The clone carrying this T cell receptor delta chain qualifies as large. The antigen remains unidentified. The sample carries other DNA sequences with the same CDR3. V dropped 9 bases and J dropped 7; count of bases not matched to a gene: 25. This CDR3 is built from 18 residues. CDR1 and CDR2 (germline): TSWWSYY, QGS. This sample is part of a study of gammadelta T cells in human blood. Study outcomes and limitations: Microbial exposure reportedly appeared to drive polyclonal expansion of innate gamma-delta T cells right after birth.

TCRdb reanalysed the RT-PCR reads via CATT. The profile covers under 600 delta-chain clones, with about 14% appearing a single time and about 17% taken by the ten largest. The origin of this receptor is a human donor. The specimen sequenced was non-Vgamma9Vdelta2 gamma-delta T cells from infant blood. This rearrangement joins TRDV1 to TRDJ1, with TRDD3 matching 8 bases. DNA for the CDR3: TGTGCTCTGTTTTTTCCCGCCGGACGCGGCGGTACTGGGGGTAAACTCATCTTT. Its protein product is CALFFPAGRGGTGGKLIF.